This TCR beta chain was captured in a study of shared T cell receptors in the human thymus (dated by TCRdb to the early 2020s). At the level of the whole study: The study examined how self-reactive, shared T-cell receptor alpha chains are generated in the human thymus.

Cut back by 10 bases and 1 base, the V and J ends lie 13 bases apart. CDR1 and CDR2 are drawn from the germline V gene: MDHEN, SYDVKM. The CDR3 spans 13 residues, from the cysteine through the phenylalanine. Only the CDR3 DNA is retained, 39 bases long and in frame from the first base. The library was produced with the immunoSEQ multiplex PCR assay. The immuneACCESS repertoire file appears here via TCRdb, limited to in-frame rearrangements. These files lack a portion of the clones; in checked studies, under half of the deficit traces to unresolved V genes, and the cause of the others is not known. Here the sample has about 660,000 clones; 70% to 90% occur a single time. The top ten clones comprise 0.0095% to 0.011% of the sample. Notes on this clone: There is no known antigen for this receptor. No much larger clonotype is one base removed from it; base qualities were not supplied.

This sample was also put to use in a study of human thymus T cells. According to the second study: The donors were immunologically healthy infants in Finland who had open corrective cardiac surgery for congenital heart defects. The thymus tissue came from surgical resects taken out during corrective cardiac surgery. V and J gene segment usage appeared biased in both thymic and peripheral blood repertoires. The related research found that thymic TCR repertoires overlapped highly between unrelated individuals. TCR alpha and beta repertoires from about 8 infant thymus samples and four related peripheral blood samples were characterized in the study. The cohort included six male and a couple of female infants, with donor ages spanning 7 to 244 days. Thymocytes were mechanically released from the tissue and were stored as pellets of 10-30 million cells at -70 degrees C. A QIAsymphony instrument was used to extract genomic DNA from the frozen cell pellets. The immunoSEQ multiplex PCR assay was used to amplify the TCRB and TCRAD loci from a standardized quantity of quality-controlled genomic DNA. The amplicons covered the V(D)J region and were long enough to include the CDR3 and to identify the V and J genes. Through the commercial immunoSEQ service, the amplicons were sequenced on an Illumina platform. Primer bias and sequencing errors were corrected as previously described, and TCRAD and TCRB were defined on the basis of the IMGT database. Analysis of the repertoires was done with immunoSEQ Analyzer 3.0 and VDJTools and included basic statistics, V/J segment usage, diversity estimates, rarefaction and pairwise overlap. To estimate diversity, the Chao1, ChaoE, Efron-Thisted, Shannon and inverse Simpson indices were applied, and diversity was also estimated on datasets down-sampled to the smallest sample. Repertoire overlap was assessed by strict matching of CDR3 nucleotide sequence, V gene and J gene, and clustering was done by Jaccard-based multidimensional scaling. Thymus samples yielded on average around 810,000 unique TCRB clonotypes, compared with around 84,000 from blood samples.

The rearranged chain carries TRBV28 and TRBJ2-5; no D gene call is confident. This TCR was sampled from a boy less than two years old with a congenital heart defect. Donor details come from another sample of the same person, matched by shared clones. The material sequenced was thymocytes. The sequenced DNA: TGTGCCACCCGCACCGGGTCCCAAGAGACCCAGTACTTC. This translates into CATRTGSQETQYF.